Presented here are 19 T cell receptor beta chains from one specimen sequenced in a study of blood T cell repertoires in COVID-19. The method was immunoSEQ multiplex PCR; TCRdb's version includes in-frame clones alone and lacks a portion of them. The sample contains around 170,000 clones, 86% of which appear only once. Sequenced sample: peripheral blood. These receptors were taken from a woman aged 70-85 years with acute or convalescent COVID-19.

The chain combines TRBV30 with TRBJ1-5; D is possibly TRBD1 (5 bases). Trimming removed 2 bases from V and 0 bases from J, with 11 bases in between. The CDR3 is 15 residues long. Germline V gene sequence: CDR1 GTSNPN, CDR2 SVGIG (reference sequence). The CDR3 spells CAWSPAGNSNQPQHF. The CDR3, as DNA: TGTGCCTGGAGTCCGGCAGGGAATAGCAATCAGCCCCAGCATTTT.

Turning to this clone: At the DNA level, this CDR3 is encoded by other sequences in the same sample as well. The rearrangement uses TRBV7-9 and TRBJ1-2; possible D gene TRBD1, 6 bases. From germline, CDR1 is SEHNR and CDR2 FQNEAQ (reference sequence). The CDR3 contains 14 residues. The V gene lost 5 bases and the J gene lost 1 base, with 11 bases spanning the gap. Here the CDR3 DNA reads TGTGCCAGCAGCCCGGGACAAAATAACTATGGCTACACCTTC. Residues: CASSPGQNNYGYTF.

CDR3 residues: CATSDPTGPQETQYF. For the CDR3, the DNA is TGTGCCACCAGTGATCCCACAGGGCCCCAAGAGACCCAGTACTTC. V usage is TRBV24-1 and J usage is TRBJ2-5, with a weak D call TRBD1 (6 bases). The V gene lost 3 bases and the J gene lost 1 base, with 11 bases spanning the gap. The CDR3 is 15 amino acids. Germline-derived CDR1 and CDR2 are KGHDR and SFDVKD.

This chain uses TRBV6-5 with TRBJ1-1; 7 bases agree with TRBD1. V lost 9 bases and J lost 4; bases outside the gene matches: 11. Germline V gene lookup returns CDR1 MNHEY and CDR2 SVGAGI. There are 14 residues in the CDR3. Here the CDR3 DNA reads TGTGCCAGTAATACAGGGGCTTTGGGCACTGAAGCTTTCTTT. This codes for CASNTGALGTEAFF.

CDR3: CASSPGGGGPGNTIYF. The CDR3 nucleotides are TGTGCCAGCAGCCCCGGCGGTGGAGGACCTGGAAACACCATATATTTT. This chain joins TRBV4-2 and TRBJ1-3; D uncertain. V was cut by 4 bases and J by 2 bases, with 15 bases left in between. The CDR3 runs to 16 residues. The germline gives CDR1 LGHNA, CDR2 YNFKEQ.

This rearrangement joins TRBV6-5 to TRBJ1-1; 8 nucleotides line up with TRBD1. CDR1 and CDR2 (germline): MNHEY, SVGAGI. J lost 5 bases, V lost 6 bases, and 8 bases had no gene match. This CDR3 is built from 14 residues. This CDR3 is CASSSDRARTEAFF. The CDR3 DNA reads as TGTGCCAGCAGCTCGGACAGGGCGCGGACTGAAGCTTTCTTT.

V is TRBV2 and J is TRBJ1-6; 7 nucleotides align to TRBD1. There are 14 residues in the CDR3. V dropped 7 bases and J dropped 5; count of bases not matched to a gene: 5. Germline values: CDR1 SNHLY, CDR2 FYNNEI. The CDR3 is CASTDRTHNSPLHF. In DNA, the CDR3 is TGTGCCAGCACGGACAGGACGCATAATTCACCCCTCCACTTT.

The V call is TRBV4-1, the J call TRBJ2-1; a weak D match, TRBD2 (5 bases). This CDR3 comprises 16 residues. Looked up from germline, CDR1 is MGHRA and CDR2 is YSYEKL. Trimming took 1 base from V and 6 from J, leaving 16 bases between them. DNA of the CDR3: TGCGCCAGCAGCCAAGTTGAACGGGGTCCCCGCAATGAGCAGTTCTTC. It yields the protein CASSQVERGPRNEQFF.

For this clone: At the DNA level, this CDR3 is encoded by other sequences in the same sample as well. This chain connects TRBV6-5 to TRBJ2-5; a possible D gene is TRBD1 (5 bases). CDR3 length equals 13 residues. Trimming left V 5 bases short and J 2 bases short, with 9 bases between. Looked up from germline, CDR1 is MNHEY and CDR2 is SVGAGI. The CDR3 sequence is CASSRDSQETQYF. The CDR3 bases are TGTGCCAGCAGTCGTGACAGTCAAGAGACCCAGTACTTC.

The chain employs TRBV19 and TRBJ1-3, with D possibly being TRBD1 (5 bases). V lost 11 bases and J 1 base, leaving 18 bases between the germline ends. The germline gives CDR1 LNHDA, CDR2 SQIVND (reference sequence). This CDR3 is 15 amino acids long. The CDR3 protein is CAARRGEASGNTIYF. As DNA, the CDR3 is TGTGCCGCCCGGCGGGGGGAAGCATCTGGAAACACCATATATTTT.

This rearrangement joins TRBV29-1 to TRBJ2-1, with a weak D call TRBD2 (6 bases). There are 13 residues in the CDR3. Germline CDR1 SQVTM, CDR2 ANQGSEA. V was trimmed by 4 bases and J by 7 bases, leaving 14 bases between them. The CDR3 DNA reads as TGCAGCGTTGCCAACGGGAGAGGGAATGAGCAGTTCTTC. Encoded protein: CSVANGRGNEQFF.

V and J are TRBV19 and TRBJ2-1; 8 positions agree with TRBD1. CDR1 and CDR2 from the germline V gene are LNHDA and SQIVND (reference sequence). J lost 7 bases, V lost 6 bases, and 5 bases had no gene match. The CDR3 extends over 13 amino acids. CDR3 nucleotides: TGTGCCAGTAGGTCAGGGGGCAGGAATGAGCAGTTCTTC. Amino acid sequence: CASRSGGRNEQFF.

The chain joins TRBV24-1 to TRBJ1-2, with TRBD1 matching 8 bases. The CDR3 runs to 14 residues. Germline V CDR1 and CDR2: KGHDR, SFDVKD. Trimming at V came to 3 bases and at J to 4 bases, leaving 3 bases not matched to a gene. The CDR3 coding sequence is TGTGCCACCAGTGATGGGGACAGGTCCTATGGCTACACCTTC. Protein sequence: CATSDGDRSYGYTF.

CDR3 coding DNA: TGTGCCAGCAGCTTGGGGGACAGGGTGGCAGGAGATACGCAGTATTTT. The encoded protein is CASSLGDRVAGDTQYF. V gene TRBV5-5 combines with J gene TRBJ2-3; TRBD1 agrees at 9 bases. Germline assignment: CDR1 SGHKS and CDR2 YYEKEE (reference sequence). V shed 0 bases, J shed 5 bases, and the junction held 7 bases outside the gene matches. This CDR3 is built from 16 residues.

The chain links TRBV5-4 to TRBJ2-3; a possible D gene is TRBD1 (6 bases). V was clipped by 4 bases and J by 6 bases, with 21 bases between them. CDR3 length: 16 amino acids. Germline lookup yields CDR1 SGHNT and CDR2 YYREEE (reference sequence). The CDR3 loop is CASSTGLGAVGDTQYF. CDR3 nucleotides: TGTGCCAGCAGCACCGGACTGGGGGCAGTAGGGGATACGCAGTATTTT.

This chain links TRBV15 with TRBJ1-2, with 7 positions matching TRBD1. The trim removed 4 bases at V and 4 bases at J, leaving 6 bases unmatched. Germline-derived CDR1 and CDR2 are LNHNV and YYDKDF (reference sequence). The CDR3 is 14 residues long. This chain's CDR3 is CATSTTGYGYGYTF. Written as DNA, the CDR3 is TGTGCCACCAGCACGACAGGGTATGGCTATGGCTACACCTTC.

This clone appeared a few times. This chain joins TRBV4-2 and TRBJ2-3; perhaps TRBD1 as D (5 bases). Germline assignment: CDR1 LGHNA and CDR2 YNFKEQ. V lost 1 base, J lost 3 bases, and 8 bases lay in between. The CDR3 has 14 amino acids. DNA of the CDR3: TGTGCCAGCAGCCAAGGGGGCAGGACAGATACGCAGTATTTT. Its translation is CASSQGGRTDTQYF.

This clone was seen a single time. The V call is TRBV7-9, the J call TRBJ1-5; 8 positions agree with TRBD1. Germline V gene lookup returns CDR1 SEHNR and CDR2 FQNEAQ (reference sequence). The CDR3 is 14 amino acids. The V gene end was trimmed by 5 bases and the J gene end by 2 bases; junction bases not matched to a gene: 2. For the CDR3, the DNA is TGTGCCAGCAGCCCGACAGGGGGCAATCAGCCCCAGCATTTT. It specifies CASSPTGGNQPQHF.

The rearrangement links TRBV30 to TRBJ1-1; 7 nucleotides match TRBD1. Unmatched junction bases numbered 6, after V lost 0 bases and J lost 5 bases. This CDR3 spans 14 amino acids. Germline CDR1 GTSNPN, CDR2 SVGIG (reference sequence). The CDR3 protein is CAWSVKGGETEAFF. Here the CDR3 DNA reads TGTGCCTGGAGTGTAAAAGGGGGCGAGACTGAAGCTTTCTTT. Combining the CDR3 with reference TRBV30 and TRBJ1-1 gives the whole variable domain SQTIHQWPATLVQPVGSPLSLECTVEGTSNPNLYWYRQAAGRGLQLLFYSVGIGQISSEVPQNLSASRPQDRQFILSSKKLLLSDSGFYLCAWSVKGGETEAFFGQGTRLTVV.